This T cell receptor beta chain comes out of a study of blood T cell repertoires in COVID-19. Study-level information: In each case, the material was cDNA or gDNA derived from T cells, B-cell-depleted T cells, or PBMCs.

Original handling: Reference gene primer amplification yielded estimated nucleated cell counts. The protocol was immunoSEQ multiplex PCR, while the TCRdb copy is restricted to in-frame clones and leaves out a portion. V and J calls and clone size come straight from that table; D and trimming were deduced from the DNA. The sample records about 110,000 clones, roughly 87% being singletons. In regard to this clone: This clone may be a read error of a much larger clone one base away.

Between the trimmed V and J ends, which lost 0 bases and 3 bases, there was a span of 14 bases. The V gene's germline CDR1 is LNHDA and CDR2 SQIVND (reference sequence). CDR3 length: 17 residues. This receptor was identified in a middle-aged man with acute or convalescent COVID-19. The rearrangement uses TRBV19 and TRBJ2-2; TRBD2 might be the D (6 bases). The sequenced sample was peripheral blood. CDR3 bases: TGTGCCAGTAGTATAGATTTTCGGAGGGTCGACACCGGGGAGCTGTTTTTT. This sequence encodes CASSIDFRRVDTGELFF.